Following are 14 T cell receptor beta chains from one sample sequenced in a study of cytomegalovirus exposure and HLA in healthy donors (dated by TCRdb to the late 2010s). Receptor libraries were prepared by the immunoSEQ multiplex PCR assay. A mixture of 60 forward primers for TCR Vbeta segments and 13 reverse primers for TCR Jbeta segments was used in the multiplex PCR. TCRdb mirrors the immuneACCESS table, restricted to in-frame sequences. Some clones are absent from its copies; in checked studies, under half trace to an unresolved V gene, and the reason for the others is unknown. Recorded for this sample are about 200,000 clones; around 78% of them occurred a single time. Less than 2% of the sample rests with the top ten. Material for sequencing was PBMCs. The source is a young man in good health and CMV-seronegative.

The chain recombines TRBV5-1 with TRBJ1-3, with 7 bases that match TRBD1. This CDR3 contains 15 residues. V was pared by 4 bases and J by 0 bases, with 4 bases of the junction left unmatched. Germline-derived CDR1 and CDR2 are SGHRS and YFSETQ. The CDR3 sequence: CASSEGTVSGNTIYF. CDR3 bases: TGCGCCAGCAGCGAAGGGACAGTCTCTGGAAACACCATATATTTT. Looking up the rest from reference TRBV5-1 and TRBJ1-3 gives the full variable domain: KAGVTQTPRYLIKTRGQQVTLSCSPISGHRSVSWYQQTPGQGLQFLFEYFSETQRNKGNFPGRFSGRQFSNSRSEMNVSTLELGDSALYLCASSEGTVSGNTIYFGEGSWLTVV.

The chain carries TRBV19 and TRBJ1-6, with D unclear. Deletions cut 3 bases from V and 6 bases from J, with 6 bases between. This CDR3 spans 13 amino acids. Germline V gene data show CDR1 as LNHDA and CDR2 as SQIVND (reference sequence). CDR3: CASSIGGNSPLHF. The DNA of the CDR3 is TGTGCCAGTAGTATCGGCGGTAATTCACCCCTCCACTTT.

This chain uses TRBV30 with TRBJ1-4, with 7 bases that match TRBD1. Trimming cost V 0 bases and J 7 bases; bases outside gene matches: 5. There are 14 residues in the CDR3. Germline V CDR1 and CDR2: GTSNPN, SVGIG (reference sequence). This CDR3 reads CAWSVQGGSEKLFF. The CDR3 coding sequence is TGTGCCTGGAGTGTACAAGGGGGCAGTGAAAAACTGTTTTTT.

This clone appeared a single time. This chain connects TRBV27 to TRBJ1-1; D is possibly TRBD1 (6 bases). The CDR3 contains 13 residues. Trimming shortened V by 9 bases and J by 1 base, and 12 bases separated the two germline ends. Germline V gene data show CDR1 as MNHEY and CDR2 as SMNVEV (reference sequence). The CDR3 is CASWGGGNTEAFF. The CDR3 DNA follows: TGTGCCAGTTGGGGAGGGGGGAACACTGAAGCTTTCTTT.

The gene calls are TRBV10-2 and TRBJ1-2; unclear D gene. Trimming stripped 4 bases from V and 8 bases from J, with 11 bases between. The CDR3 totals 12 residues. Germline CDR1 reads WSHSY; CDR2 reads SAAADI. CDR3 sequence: CASSGEGMGYTF. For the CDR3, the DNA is TGCGCCAGCAGTGGGGAGGGAATGGGCTACACCTTC.

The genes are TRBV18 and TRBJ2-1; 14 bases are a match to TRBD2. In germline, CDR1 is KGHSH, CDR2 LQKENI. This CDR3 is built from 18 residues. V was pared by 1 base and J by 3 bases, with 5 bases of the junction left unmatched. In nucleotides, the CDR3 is TGTGCCAGCTCACCACTAGGACTAGCGGGAGGACACTACAATGAGCAGTTCTTC. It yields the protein CASSPLGLAGGHYNEQFF.

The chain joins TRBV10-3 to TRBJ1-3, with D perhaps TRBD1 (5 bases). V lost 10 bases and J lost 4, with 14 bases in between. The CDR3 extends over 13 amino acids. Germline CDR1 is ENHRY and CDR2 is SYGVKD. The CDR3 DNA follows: TGTGCCAGCAGGACGACAGCGGGAAACACCATATATTTT. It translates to CASRTTAGNTIYF.

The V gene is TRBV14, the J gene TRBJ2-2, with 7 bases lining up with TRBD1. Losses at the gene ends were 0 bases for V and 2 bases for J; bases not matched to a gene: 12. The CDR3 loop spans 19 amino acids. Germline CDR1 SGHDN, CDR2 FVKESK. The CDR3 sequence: CASSQDPRGPRPNTGELFF. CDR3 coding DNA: TGTGCCAGCAGCCAAGATCCGAGGGGGCCTCGTCCAAACACCGGGGAGCTGTTTTTT.

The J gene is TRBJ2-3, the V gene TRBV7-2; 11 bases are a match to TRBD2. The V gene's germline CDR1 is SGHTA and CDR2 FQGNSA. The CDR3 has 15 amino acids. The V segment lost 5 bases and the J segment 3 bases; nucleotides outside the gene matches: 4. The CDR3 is CASSPRLAGTDTQYF. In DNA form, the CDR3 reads TGTGCCAGCAGCCCAAGACTAGCGGGGACAGATACGCAGTATTTT.

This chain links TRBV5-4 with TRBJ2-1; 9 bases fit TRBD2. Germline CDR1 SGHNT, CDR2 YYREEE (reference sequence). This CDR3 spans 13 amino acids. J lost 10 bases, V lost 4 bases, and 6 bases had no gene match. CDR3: CASSGGRAREQFF. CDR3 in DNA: TGTGCCAGCAGCGGCGGGAGGGCCCGGGAGCAGTTCTTC.

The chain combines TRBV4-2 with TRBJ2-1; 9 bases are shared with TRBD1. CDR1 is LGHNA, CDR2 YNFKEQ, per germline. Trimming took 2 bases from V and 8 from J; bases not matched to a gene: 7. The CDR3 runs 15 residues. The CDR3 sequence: CASSQPGQGVHEQFF. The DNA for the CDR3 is TGTGCCAGCAGCCAACCGGGACAGGGTGTCCATGAGCAGTTCTTC.

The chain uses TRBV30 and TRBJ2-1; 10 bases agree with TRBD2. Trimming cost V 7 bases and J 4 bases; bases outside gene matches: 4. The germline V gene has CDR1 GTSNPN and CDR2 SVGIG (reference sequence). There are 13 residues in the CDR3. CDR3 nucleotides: TGTGCCTCCGAGCGGGAGGGATACAATGAGCAGTTCTTC. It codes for CASEREGYNEQFF.

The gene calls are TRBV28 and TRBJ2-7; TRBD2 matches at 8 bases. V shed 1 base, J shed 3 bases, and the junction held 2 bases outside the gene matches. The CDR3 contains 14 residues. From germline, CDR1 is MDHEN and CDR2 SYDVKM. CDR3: CASSLSGGVYEQYF. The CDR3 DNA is TGTGCCAGCAGTTTATCGGGGGGGGTCTACGAGCAGTACTTC.

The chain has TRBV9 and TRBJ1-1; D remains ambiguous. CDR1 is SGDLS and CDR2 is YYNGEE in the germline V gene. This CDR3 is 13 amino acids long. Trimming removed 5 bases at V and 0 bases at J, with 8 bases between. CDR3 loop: CASSRSVNTEAFF. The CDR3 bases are TGTGCCAGCAGTCGTTCCGTGAACACTGAAGCTTTCTTT.